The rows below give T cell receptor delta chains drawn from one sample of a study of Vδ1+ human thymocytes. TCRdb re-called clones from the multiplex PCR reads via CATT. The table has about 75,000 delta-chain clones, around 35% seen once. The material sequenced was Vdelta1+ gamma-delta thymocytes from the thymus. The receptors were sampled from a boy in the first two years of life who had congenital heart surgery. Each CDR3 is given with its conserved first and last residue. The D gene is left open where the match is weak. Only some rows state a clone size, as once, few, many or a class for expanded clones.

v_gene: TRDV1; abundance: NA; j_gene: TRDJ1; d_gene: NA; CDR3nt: TGTGCTCTTGGGACACACACTACGGGACTGGTACGTTACACCGATAAACTCATCTTT; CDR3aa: CALGTHTTGLVRYTDKLIF
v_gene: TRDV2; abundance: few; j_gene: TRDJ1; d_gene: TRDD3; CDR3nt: TGTGCCTGTGACCCTATGTACTGGGGGATAGCAGACGGAAAGTGGGATGACAACACCGATAAACTCATCTTT; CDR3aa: CACDPMYWGIADGKWDDNTDKLIF
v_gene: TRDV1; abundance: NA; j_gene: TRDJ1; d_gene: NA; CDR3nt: TGTGCTCTTGGGGCAATCATGTACGGCACCGATAAACTCATCTTT; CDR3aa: CALGAIMYGTDKLIF
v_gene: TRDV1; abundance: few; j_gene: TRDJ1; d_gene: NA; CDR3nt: TGTGCTCTTGGGGGAATACTTCCTACGGTACTACTGGGGGAAGGGACCGATAAACTCATCTTT; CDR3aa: CALGGILPTVLLGEGTDKLIF
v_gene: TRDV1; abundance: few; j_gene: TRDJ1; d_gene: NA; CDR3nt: TGTGCTCTTGGGGAAAAGTCCTGCTTATACGCAGCGTACACCGATAAACTCATCTTT; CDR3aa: CALGEKSCLYAAYTDKLIF
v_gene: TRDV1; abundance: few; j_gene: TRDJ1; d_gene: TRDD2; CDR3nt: TGTGCTCTTGGGGAACCCCCCTCCTTCCTACGTTCACTGGGACCCGATAAACTCATCTTT; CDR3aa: CALGEPPSFLRSLGPDKLIF
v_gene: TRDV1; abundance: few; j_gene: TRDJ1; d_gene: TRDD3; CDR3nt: TGTGCTCTTGGGGAACTGGGGAGTACTGGGGGCTTTTATAAACTCATCTTT; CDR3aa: CALGELGSTGGFYKLIF
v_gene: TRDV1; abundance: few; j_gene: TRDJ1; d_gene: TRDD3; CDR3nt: TGTGCTCTTGGGGGTTTACTGGGGGATACAAACACCGATAAACTCATCTTT; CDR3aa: CALGGLLGDTNTDKLIF
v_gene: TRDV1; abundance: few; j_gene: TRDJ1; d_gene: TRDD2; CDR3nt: TGTGCTCTTGGGGTCGTCGAACGTGGCCTTCCTATACCCTTCACCGATAAACTCATCTTT; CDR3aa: CALGVVERGLPIPFTDKLIF
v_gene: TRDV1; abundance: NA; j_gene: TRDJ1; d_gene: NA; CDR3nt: TGTGCTCTTGGGAATGGGCCTTCCTACGTACTGGGGGAGCTGTACACCGATAAACTCATCTTT; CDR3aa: CALGNGPSYVLGELYTDKLIF
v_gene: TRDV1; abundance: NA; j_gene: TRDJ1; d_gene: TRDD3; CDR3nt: TGTGCTCTTGGGGTGACCGATCTTCCGGACGGTCTAGTACTGGGGGATCCCCGTCCGTACACCGATAAACTCATCTTT; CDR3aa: CALGVTDLPDGLVLGDPRPYTDKLIF
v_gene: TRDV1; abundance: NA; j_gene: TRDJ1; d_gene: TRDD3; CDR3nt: TGTGCTCTTGGGGAACTAGAAGTAAGGAGAGGCTACGGGTACTGGGGGATCCCTCCCGCCACCGATAAACTCATCTTT; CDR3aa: CALGELEVRRGYGYWGIPPATDKLIF
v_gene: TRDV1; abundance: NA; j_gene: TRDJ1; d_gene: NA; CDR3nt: TGTGCTCTTGGGGAAAAATCTTCCTGCGGGGTTAAACTCATCTTT; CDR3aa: CALGEKSSCGVKLIF
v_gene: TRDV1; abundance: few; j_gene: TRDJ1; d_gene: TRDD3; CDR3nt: TGTGCTCTTGGGGAAACTCGAATTAGACACTGGGGGAGGCCCCCATACACCGATAAACTCATCTTT; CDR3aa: CALGETRIRHWGRPPYTDKLIF
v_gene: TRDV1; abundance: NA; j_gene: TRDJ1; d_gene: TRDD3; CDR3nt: TGTGCTCTTGGGGAAGGGGACGGGCTCTCGACTGGGGGATACCTCCGTCACACCGATAAACTCATCTTT; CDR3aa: CALGEGDGLSTGGYLRHTDKLIF
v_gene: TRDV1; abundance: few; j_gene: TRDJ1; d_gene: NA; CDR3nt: TGTGCTCTTGGGGCTATGTACACCGATAAACTCATCTTT; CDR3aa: CALGAMYTDKLIF
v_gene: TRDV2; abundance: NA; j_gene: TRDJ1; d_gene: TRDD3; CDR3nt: TGTGCCTGTGCCACCCACCCATCACGTGGGGGACACACCGATAAACTCATCTTT; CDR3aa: CACATHPSRGGHTDKLIF
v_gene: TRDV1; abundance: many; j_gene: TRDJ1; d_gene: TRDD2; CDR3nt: TGTGCTCTTGGGGATTTCTACCTTCCTAAGGGACGATACACCGATAAACTCATCTTT; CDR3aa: CALGDFYLPKGRYTDKLIF
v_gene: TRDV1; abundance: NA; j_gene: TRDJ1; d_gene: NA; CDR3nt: TGTGCTCTTTCCAGCCTTCCACCTGTACTGGGGACCTTCGCGTACACCGATAAACTCATCTTT; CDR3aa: CALSSLPPVLGTFAYTDKLIF
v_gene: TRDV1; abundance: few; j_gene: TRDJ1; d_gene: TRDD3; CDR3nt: TGTGCTCTTGGGGAACTTACTGGGGGATACGGGGACACCGATAAACTCATCTTT; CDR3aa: CALGELTGGYGDTDKLIF
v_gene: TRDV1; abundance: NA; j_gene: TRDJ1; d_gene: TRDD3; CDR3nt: TGTGCTCTTGGGGAACTTTTCTCCTTAGGGCGTATCGTACTGGGGGATATGGCCGATAAACTCATCTTT; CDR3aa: CALGELFSLGRIVLGDMADKLIF
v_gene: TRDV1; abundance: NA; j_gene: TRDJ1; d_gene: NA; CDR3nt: TGTGCTCTTGGGGTACCTTCCTACAAGTCGGGGGATAAAAATAAACTCATCTTT; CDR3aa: CALGVPSYKSGDKNKLIF
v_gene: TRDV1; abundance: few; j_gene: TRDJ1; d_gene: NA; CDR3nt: TGTGCTCTTGGGCCTCCAGAAGGTGGGGGTCACGATAAACTCATCTTT; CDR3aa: CALGPPEGGGHDKLIF
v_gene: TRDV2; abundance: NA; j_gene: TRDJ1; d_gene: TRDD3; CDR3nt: TGTGCCACCGGAGTGCCCTGGGGGATACCCATGGACACCGATAAACTCATCTTT; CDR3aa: CATGVPWGIPMDTDKLIF
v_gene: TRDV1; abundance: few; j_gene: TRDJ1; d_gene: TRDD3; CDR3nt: TGTGCTCTTGGGGACCGACCTACTGGGGGATATACCGATAAACTCATCTTT; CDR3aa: CALGDRPTGGYTDKLIF
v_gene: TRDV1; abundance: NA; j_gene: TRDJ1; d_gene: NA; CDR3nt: TGTGCTCTTGGGGACCGTTCCTTCCTACTCCGTACTGGGGGATCCCCTCACTCGTACACCGATAAACTCATCTTT; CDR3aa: CALGDRSFLLRTGGSPHSYTDKLIF
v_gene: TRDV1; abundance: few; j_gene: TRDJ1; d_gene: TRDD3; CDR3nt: TGTGCTCTTGGGGATACCTCTTTGCAACCTCGGACGGGGGATTCACGCTGCACCGATAAACTCATCTTT; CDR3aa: CALGDTSLQPRTGDSRCTDKLIF
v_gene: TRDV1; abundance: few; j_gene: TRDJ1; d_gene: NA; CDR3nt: TGTGCTCTTGGCCACACCCAGATTCCCCCGGCGGGCACCGATAAACTCATCTTT; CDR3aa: CALGHTQIPPAGTDKLIF
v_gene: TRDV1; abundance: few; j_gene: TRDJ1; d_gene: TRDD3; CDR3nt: TGTGCTCTTGGCGAGAAGTGTGGGGGGATCGATAAACTCATCTTT; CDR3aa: CALGEKCGGIDKLIF
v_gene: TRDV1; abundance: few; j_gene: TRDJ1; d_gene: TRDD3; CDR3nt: TGTGCTCTTGGGGAACCTCCTTCGCGTTTACTGGGGGACCAAGAAGGACTCATCTTT; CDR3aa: CALGEPPSRLLGDQEGLIF
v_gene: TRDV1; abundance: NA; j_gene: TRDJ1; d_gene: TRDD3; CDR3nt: TGTGCTCTTGGTTCAGTCTTCCACCCACTGGACTGGGGGATACGCCAAAATAAACTCATCTTT; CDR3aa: CALGSVFHPLDWGIRQNKLIF
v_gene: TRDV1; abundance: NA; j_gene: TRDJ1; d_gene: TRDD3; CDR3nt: TGTGCTCTTGGGGATGACTACTGGGGGATTTCCGATAAACTCATCTTT; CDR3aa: CALGDDYWGISDKLIF
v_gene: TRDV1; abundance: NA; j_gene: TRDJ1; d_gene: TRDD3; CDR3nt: TGTGCTCTTGGGGCCCCCCGGTGTGTGGATCCGGGGGATAAGGATAAACTCATCTTT; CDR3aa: CALGAPRCVDPGDKDKLIF
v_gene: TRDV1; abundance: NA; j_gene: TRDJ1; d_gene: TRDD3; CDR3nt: TGTGCTCTTGGGGAACCGGCCGCCCCGTACTGGGGGATACGCGCCCAATCGTACACCGATAAACTCATCTTT; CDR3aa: CALGEPAAPYWGIRAQSYTDKLIF
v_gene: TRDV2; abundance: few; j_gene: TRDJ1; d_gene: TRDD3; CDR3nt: TGTGCCTGTGAACCTTTACTGGGGGATGCGTTAGGGAAACTCATCTTT; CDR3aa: CACEPLLGDALGKLIF
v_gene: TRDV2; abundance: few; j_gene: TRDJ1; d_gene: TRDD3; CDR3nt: TGTGCCTGTGACCCGAACGCTGGGGGGCCCTACACCGATAAACTCATCTTT; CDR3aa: CACDPNAGGPYTDKLIF
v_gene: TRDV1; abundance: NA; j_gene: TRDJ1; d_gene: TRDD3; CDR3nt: TGTGCTCTTGGGGAACTGGGTCTGGGGGATACGGATAAGGATAAACTCATCTTT; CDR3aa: CALGELGLGDTDKDKLIF
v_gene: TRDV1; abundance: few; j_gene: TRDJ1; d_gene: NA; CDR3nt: TGTGCTCTTGGGGATTACCGACGATCCGAGTGGCCTCGGGGGACCTACACCGATAAACTCATCTTT; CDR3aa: CALGDYRRSEWPRGTYTDKLIF
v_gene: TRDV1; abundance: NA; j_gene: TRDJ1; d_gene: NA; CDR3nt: TGTGCTCTTGGGTTGCACTTCCTAGCCCGGGGGATGACTGGATTCCGCACCGATAAACTCATCTTT; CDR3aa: CALGLHFLARGMTGFRTDKLIF
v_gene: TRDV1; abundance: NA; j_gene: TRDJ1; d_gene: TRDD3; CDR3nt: TGTGCTCTTGGGGCCGGACCCTTTCCCTATGAGGGATACCCCCTTTATAAACTCATCTTT; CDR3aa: CALGAGPFPYEGYPLYKLIF
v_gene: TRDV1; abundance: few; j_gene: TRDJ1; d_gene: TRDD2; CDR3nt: TGTGCTCTTGGGGAAGGACTTCCTACACTGCTAAACACCGATAAACTCATCTTT; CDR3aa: CALGEGLPTLLNTDKLIF
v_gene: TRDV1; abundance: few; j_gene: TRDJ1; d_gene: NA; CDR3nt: TGTGCTCTTGGGGAACTGGATCGACCCGGGGCCGATAAACTCATCTTT; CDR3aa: CALGELDRPGADKLIF
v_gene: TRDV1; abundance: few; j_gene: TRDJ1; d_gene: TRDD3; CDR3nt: TGTGCTCTTGGGGACCTTCGTCCTAGATATACTGGGGGATACACCGATAAACTCATCTTT; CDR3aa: CALGDLRPRYTGGYTDKLIF
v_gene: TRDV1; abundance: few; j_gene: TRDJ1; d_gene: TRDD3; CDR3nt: TGTGCTCTTGGGGACGATTTTTCCTCGGCTGGGGGATATAGCACCGATAAACTCATCTTT; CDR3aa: CALGDDFSSAGGYSTDKLIF
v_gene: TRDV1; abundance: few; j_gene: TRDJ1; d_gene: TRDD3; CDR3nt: TGTGCTCTTGGGGAACGGATAGGTCACAAGGGGGATAAAACCGATAAACTCATCTTT; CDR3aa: CALGERIGHKGDKTDKLIF
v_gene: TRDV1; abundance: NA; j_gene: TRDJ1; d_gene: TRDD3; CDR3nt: TGTGCTCTTGGGCCCCTAAGTACTGGGGGATATTACACCGATAAACTCATCTTT; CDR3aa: CALGPLSTGGYYTDKLIF
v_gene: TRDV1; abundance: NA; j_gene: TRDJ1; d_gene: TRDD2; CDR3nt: TGTGCTCTTGGGGAACTCCTTCCTACGTGTCTGGTTAACGATAAACTCATCTTT; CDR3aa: CALGELLPTCLVNDKLIF
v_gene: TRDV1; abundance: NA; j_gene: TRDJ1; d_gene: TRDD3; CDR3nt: TGTGCTCTTGGGAACTCTGGCTACTGGGGGATACGGGATAGGAATAAACTCATCTTT; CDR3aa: CALGNSGYWGIRDRNKLIF
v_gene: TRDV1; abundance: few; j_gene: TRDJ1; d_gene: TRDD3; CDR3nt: TGTGCTCTTGATCCACCTACACCTTCCTACCCGGTACTGGGGGATACGGGTAAACTCATCTTT; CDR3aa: CALDPPTPSYPVLGDTGKLIF
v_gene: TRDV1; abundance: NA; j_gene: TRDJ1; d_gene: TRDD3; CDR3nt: TGTGCTCTTGGGGAGGACCTCACTACGGGGATACGTCATGAAGATAAACTCATCTTT; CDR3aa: CALGEDLTTGIRHEDKLIF
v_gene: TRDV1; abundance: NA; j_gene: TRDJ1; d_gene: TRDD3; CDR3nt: TGTGCTCTTGGGGAACTAGTGGAGTCAAGACCTCCCCGTACTGGGGGATATATCTACACCGATAAACTCATCTTT; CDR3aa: CALGELVESRPPRTGGYIYTDKLIF
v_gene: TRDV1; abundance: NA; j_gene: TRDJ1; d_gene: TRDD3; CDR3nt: TGTGCTCTTGGGCCGTTCCTACGATCGAAACTGGGGGACCTAAATTCTCACTCGTACACCGATAAACTCATCTTT; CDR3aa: CALGPFLRSKLGDLNSHSYTDKLIF
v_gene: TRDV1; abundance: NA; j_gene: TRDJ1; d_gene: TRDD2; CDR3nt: TGTGCTCTCGTCCCCATTCCTACTGTGGAGTGCACCGATAAACTCATCTTT; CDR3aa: CALVPIPTVECTDKLIF
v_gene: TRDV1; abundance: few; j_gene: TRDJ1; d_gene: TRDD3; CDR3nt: TGTGCCCTTGGGGAACTTAAGGGTCGTACTGGGGGATCGAGAGGGTTTAAACTCATCTTT; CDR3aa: CALGELKGRTGGSRGFKLIF